The source of this T cell receptor (beta chain) is a study of CD8+ T cells in alopecia areata. Study-wide background: Dosing spanned 6 to 18 months on tofacitinib, then 6 months off drug. Study results and limitations: Given one nonresponder, whether baseline CD8+ expansion relates to response remains uncertain.

Per the germline V gene, CDR1 is GTSNPN and CDR2 is SVGIG (reference sequence). V shed 5 bases and J 1 base; nucleotides not matched to a gene: 14. The length of the CDR3 is 17 residues. Treatment reported: oral pan-JAK inhibitor, 5-10 mg twice daily. Alopecia areata patients gave lesional scalp punch biopsies and peripheral blood samples. To note about this clone: What it binds is unknown.

Sequencing used cDNA as its template, made by extracting RNA and reverse transcribing it. Produced via immunoSEQ multiplex PCR; TCRdb's table is partial and in-frame only. The sample has approximately 200,000 clones; more than 55% are singletons. J is TRBJ2-1 and V is TRBV30, with TRBD1 matching 7 bases. Sequencing used CD4+ T cells sorted from blood, obtained at week 4, from a patient treated with tofacitinib. The TCR sequence derives from a human donor with alopecia areata. As DNA, the CDR3 is TGTGCCTGGGATAAAATGCAGGGGGTAAGGTCCTACAATGAGCAGTTCTTC. It is translated as CAWDKMQGVRSYNEQFF.